The sequence of this T cell receptor (beta chain) was determined in a study of identical twins listed by TCRdb under 2016. Background on the whole study: The study deep-sequenced TCR alpha and beta repertoires from monozygotic twins, unrelated adults of various ages and cord blood to test whether fetal clonotypes persist. To rule out contamination, the twin experiments were replicated at different times with different library preparation protocols.

Libraries came from 5' RACE. Sequencing was performed on an Illumina HiSeq 2000. A universal primer binding site was added through template switching, and the final cDNA carried a unique molecular identifier so that TCR cDNA molecules could be counted accurately. Specific primers in the conserved constant-segment region were used to synthesize first-strand cDNA for TCR alpha and beta chains. To control for contamination, every cDNA library carried two barcodes: a SMART-Mk sample barcode plus Illumina barcodes. Two successive PCR steps introduced TruSeq adapter sequences along with Illumina sample barcodes. TCR alpha and beta cDNA libraries were sequenced on the Illumina HiSeq platform with custom primers. For the original study's pipeline: MiGEC processed the raw reads to extract unique molecular identifiers, while MiXCR was used to determine the CDR3 positions. Recombination models were inferred per individual with the repgenHMM and IGoR tools using an EM algorithm. Shared clonotype analysis was performed with the tcR package in R, normalizing sharing by the product of cloneset sizes. Out-of-frame nonproductive sequences were analyzed to study raw recombination free of thymic and clonal selection effects. TCRdb reran the public reads through fastp at Q25 and MiXCR, keeping productive beta chains. Every CDR3 protein is listed once, alongside the most common genes and DNA of its rows. The V and J calls and clone size are TCRdb's, not the authors'. The sample contains about 340,000 distinct CDR3 sequences, over 9% of them found a single time. The ten largest clones capture around 7.8% of the sample.

Every donor in the study was a healthy Caucasian. Three pairs of female monozygotic twins, all aged roughly 18 to 29 years, were included in the twin cohort. Positive isolation kits from Invitrogen were used to isolate CD4+ and CD8+ T cell populations. This clonotype appeared a few times. Its binding antigen is unknown. It has no much larger one-base neighbor in the sample; base qualities were not kept. Study-wide conclusions, independent of this receptor: In monozygotic twins, recombination models systematically underestimated out-of-frame TCR alpha sharing, but the models matched the sharing seen between unrelated individuals. Out-of-frame TCR alpha sequences shared between twins showed an excess of low generation-probability sequences compared with coincidental sharing between unrelated individuals. Fewer insertions were carried by abundant cord blood beta clonotypes; a weaker similar trend was observed in young adult naive repertoires, while no such trend was observed in memory repertoires. Because the same donors could not be followed over many years, the conclusions relied on cross-sectional statistical analysis. Invariant T cells such as MAIT and iNKT could partly confound zero-insertion analyses, though diverse VJ usage argued against this for most clonotypes. The excess sharing between twins in beta out-of-frame sequences was weaker because fewer shared sequences reduced the signal-to-noise ratio.

The data were also submitted as part of a second study, on yellow fever vaccine responses in identical twins. As the second paper documents: According to the authors, the vaccine-induced T cell response in identical twins seemed to be partly convergent and partly specific to each individual. The study precisely tracked vaccine-responding T cell clones in identical twins.

The receptor was isolated from a woman between 18 and 30 years old in good health. Sequenced input: CD8+ T cells sorted from blood.

The CDR3 corresponds to CASSEVGGGLDTQYF. The sequence in DNA is TGTGCCAGCAGTGAAGTAGGGGGGGGGCTGGATACGCAGTATTTT. This chain joins TRBV6-1 to TRBJ2-3; possibly the D gene is TRBD2, per 7 matching bases. The V end loses 1 base and the J end loses 6 bases, and a stretch of 14 bases separates them. CDR1 and CDR2 are drawn from the germline V gene: MNHNS, SASEGT. The CDR3 runs 15 amino acids, cysteine and phenylalanine included. Only the CDR3 portion is preserved as DNA: 45 bases, with reading frame beginning at the first base.